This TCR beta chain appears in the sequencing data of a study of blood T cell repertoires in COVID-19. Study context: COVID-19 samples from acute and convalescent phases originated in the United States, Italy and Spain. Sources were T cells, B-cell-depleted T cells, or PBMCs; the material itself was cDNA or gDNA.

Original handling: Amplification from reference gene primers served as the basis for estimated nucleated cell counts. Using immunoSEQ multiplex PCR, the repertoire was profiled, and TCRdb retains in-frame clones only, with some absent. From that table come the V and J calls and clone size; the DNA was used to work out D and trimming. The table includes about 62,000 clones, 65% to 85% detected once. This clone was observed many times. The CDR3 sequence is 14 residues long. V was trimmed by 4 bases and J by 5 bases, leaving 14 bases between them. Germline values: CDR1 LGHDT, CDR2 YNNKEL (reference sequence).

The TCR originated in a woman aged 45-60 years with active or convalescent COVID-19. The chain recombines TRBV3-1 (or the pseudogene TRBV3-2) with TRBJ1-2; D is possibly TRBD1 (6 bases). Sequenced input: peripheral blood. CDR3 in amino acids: CASSRQSGVYGYTF. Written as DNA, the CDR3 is TGTGCCAGCAGCCGCCAATCAGGGGTTTATGGCTACACCTTC.